The TCR beta chain under discussion was sequenced for a study of OX40 agonist ivuxolimab in advanced cancers. Across the whole study: Partial response was recorded in three patients: one hepatocellular carcinoma and two cutaneous melanoma cases.

A few counts support this clone. Libraries were prepared by immunoSEQ multiplex PCR; TCRdb keeps only in-frame clonotypes and omits some of them. The sample lists tens of thousands of clones; 85% to 90% were seen once. CDR3 length: 15 residues. The germline CDR1 and CDR2 sequences are MNHEY and SMNVEV (reference sequence). The trim removed 4 bases at V and 7 bases at J, leaving 7 bases unmatched. The receptor was isolated from an adult with an advanced solid tumor such as melanoma, head and neck, liver or kidney cancer. Sample: CD4+ or CD8+ T cells sorted from blood, taken in a trial of the OX40 agonist ivuxolimab. The V call is TRBV27, the J call TRBJ2-7; 13 positions match TRBD2. The CDR3: CASSSGLAGVREQYF. The CDR3 DNA follows: TGTGCCAGCAGTTCAGGACTAGCGGGAGTGCGTGAGCAGTACTTC.